A single sample gave rise to the 14 T cell receptor beta chains below, sequenced in a study of T cells in Graves' hyperthyroidism and ophthalmopathy. RNA transcripts were the template for amplifying TCR beta CDR3 regions. The HTBI primer set served for first-round RT-PCR of the TCR CDR3. Using its own MiXCR run on the multiplex PCR reads, TCRdb lists one record per CDR3 protein. The data show around 440,000 distinct CDR3 sequences, approximately 14% seen once. Sequencing input: blood. The receptors were sampled from a woman aged 18 to 35 with Graves' hyperthyroidism.

This clonotype was detected only once. The chain combines TRBV12-3 or TRBV12-4 with TRBJ2-7; D call uncertain. There are 11 residues in the CDR3. V lost 2 bases to trimming and J lost 8 bases, with 7 bases between them. CDR3 loop: CASSLSTQQYF. The CDR3 nucleotides are TGTGCCAGCAGTTTATCCACCCAGCAGTACTTC.

This clonotype has at least ten counts. The chain carries TRBV11-3 and TRBJ2-1, with TRBD1 identical over 8 bases. The V and J ends lost 5 bases and 4 bases, in that order; junction bases with no gene match: 13. The CDR3 length is 17 residues. Germline CDR1 reads SGHNT; CDR2 reads YENEEA. The CDR3 coding sequence is TGTGCCAGCAGCCGACGCCGCCCTGGACAGGGATACAATGAGCAGTTCTTC. Amino acids: CASSRRRPGQGYNEQFF.

This clonotype has ten or more counts. This chain joins TRBV29-1 and TRBJ2-3; the D gene is possibly TRBD2 (6 bases). V lost 1 base and J lost 0, with 11 bases in between. This CDR3 is built from 15 residues. Per germline, CDR1 SQVTM and CDR2 ANQGSEA. The CDR3 DNA is TGCAGCGTTGAAGGTTCGGGGGTTAGCACAGATACGCAGTATTTT. This sequence encodes CSVEGSGVSTDTQYF.

This clonotype has ten or more counts. The chain carries TRBV2 and TRBJ1-6; unclear D gene. This CDR3 contains 15 residues. CDR1 and CDR2 (germline): SNHLY, FYNNEI. V was pared by 4 bases and J by 7 bases, with 14 bases between. In DNA form, the CDR3 reads TGTGCCAGCAGTGCGGGGTCTCGAGGGAATTCACCCCTCCACTTT. It encodes CASSAGSRGNSPLHF.

This clonotype appeared a few times. The gene calls are TRBV3-1 and TRBJ1-2, with TRBD1 matching over 8 bases. The germline CDR1 and CDR2 sequences are LGHDT and YNNKEL (reference sequence). The CDR3 covers 13 residues. V was clipped by 3 bases and J by 10 bases; unmatched bases: 7. The CDR3 DNA is TGTGCCAGCAGCCATGAAACGGACAGGGCCTACACCTTC. Protein sequence: CASSHETDRAYTF.

This clonotype was observed at least ten times. The V and J genes are TRBV12-3 or TRBV12-4 and TRBJ2-7, with a tentative D call TRBD1 (5 bases). This CDR3 is 15 amino acids long. The germline V and J ends were trimmed by 5 bases and 1 base, with 15 bases remaining between them. The CDR3 protein is CASSKTRQFSYEQYF. The CDR3 DNA is TGTGCCAGCAGTAAGACTCGACAGTTTTCCTACGAGCAGTACTTC.

This clonotype has a handful of counts. The genes are TRBV9 and TRBJ2-1; 7 nucleotides align to TRBD1. The CDR3 loop spans 16 amino acids. Trimming at V came to 0 bases and at J to 2 bases, leaving 5 bases not matched to a gene. Germline loops: CDR1 SGDLS, CDR2 YYNGEE. CDR3 sequence reads: CASSVEGQGAYNEQFF. The CDR3 DNA sequence: TGTGCCAGCAGCGTAGAGGGTCAGGGGGCCTACAATGAGCAGTTCTTC. Together with reference TRBV9 and TRBJ2-1, the CDR3 gives the full variable domain: DSGVTQTPKHLITATGQRVTLRCSPRSGDLSVYWYQQSLDQGLQFLIQYYNGEERAKGNILERFSAQQFPDLHSELNLSSLELGDSALYFCASSVEGQGAYNEQFFGPGTRLTVL.

The chain employs TRBV20-1 and TRBJ2-5, with 7 bases fitting TRBD1. Germline V gene data show CDR1 as DFQATT and CDR2 as SNEGSKA (reference sequence). The CDR3 sequence is 16 residues long. The V segment lost 0 bases and the J segment 1 base; nucleotides outside the gene matches: 8. The CDR3 reads CSARDHRDSFQETQYF. In nucleotides, the CDR3 is TGCAGTGCTAGAGATCACCGGGACAGCTTCCAAGAGACCCAGTACTTC.

The sample holds many counts of this clonotype. V and J are TRBV10-3 and TRBJ1-1; no clear D. Germline lookup yields CDR1 ENHRY and CDR2 SYGVKD. Trimming removed 0 bases from V and 7 bases from J, with 6 bases in between. This CDR3 is 12 amino acids long. The CDR3 DNA follows: TGTGCCATCAGTGAGTCGGGAATTGAAGCTTTCTTT. Protein product: CAISESGIEAFF.

In its sample, this clonotype was seen many times. The J gene is TRBJ1-6, the V gene TRBV7-9; D remains unclear. CDR3 length equals 14 residues. Germline-derived CDR1 and CDR2 are SEHNR and FQNEAQ (reference sequence). V lost 3 bases and J lost 10, with 13 bases in between. In nucleotides, the CDR3 is TGTGCCAGCAGCTTTCTACAGCCGGAATCACCCCTCCACTTT. The encoded protein is CASSFLQPESPLHF. The full variable domain, completed using reference TRBV7-9 and TRBJ1-6, is DTGVSQNPRHKITKRGQNVTFRCDPISEHNRLYWYRQTLGQGPEFLTYFQNEAQLEKSRLLSDRFSAERPKGSFSTLEIQRTEQGDSAMYLCASSFLQPESPLHFGNGTRLTVT.

Worth noting for this clonotype: Possible read error: a much larger clone is one base away. This chain uses TRBV5-8 with TRBJ2-3; D is uncertain. CDR3 length: 16 amino acids. From germline, CDR1 is SGHTS and CDR2 YDEGEE. Deletions cut 4 bases from V and 2 bases from J, with 17 bases between. Here the CDR3 DNA reads TGTGCCAGCAGCCGAGGCGAGCACCGCACCACAGATACGCAGTATTTT. Its protein product is CASSRGEHRTTDTQYF.

This clonotype appeared many times. V usage is TRBV9 and J usage is TRBJ1-3; a weak D match, TRBD1 (5 bases). The CDR3 loop spans 17 amino acids. V dropped 0 bases and J dropped 0 bases, with 13 bases sitting between them. Germline loops: CDR1 SGDLS, CDR2 YYNGEE. The CDR3 coding sequence is TGTGCCAGCAGCGTAGCTCCAGGGACCTTCTCTGGAAACACCATATATTTT. Its protein product is CASSVAPGTFSGNTIYF.

This clonotype showed up many times. The chain uses TRBV27 and TRBJ1-5, with D possibly being TRBD1 (5 bases). Germline values: CDR1 MNHEY, CDR2 SMNVEV (reference sequence). Deletions cut 8 bases from V and 0 bases from J, with 14 bases between. The CDR3 extends over 15 amino acids. CDR3 sequence reads: CASSGRLYSNQPQHF. DNA of the CDR3: TGTGCCAGCTCGGGACGCCTATATAGCAATCAGCCCCAGCATTTT.

This clonotype was observed many times. The chain combines TRBV2 with TRBJ1-2, with 8 bases aligning to TRBD1. Unmatched junction bases numbered 10, after V lost 7 bases and J lost 3 bases. Germline CDR1 and CDR2: SNHLY and FYNNEI. The CDR3 consists of 15 residues. CDR3 sequence (DNA): TGTGCCAGCACATCCGTCGCAGGGGGCGACTATGGCTACACCTTC. It encodes CASTSVAGGDYGYTF.